The clone carrying this TCR beta chain showed up many times. Germline values: CDR1 MNHNS, CDR2 SASEGT. The CDR3 runs 15 residues. V was trimmed by 4 bases and J by 2 bases, leaving 15 bases between them. The data originate from a study of glioma-infiltrating T cells. Amplification of TCR alpha and beta CDR3 regions from RNA used iRepertoire nested multiplex PCR. TCRdb analysed the multiplex PCR reads with MiXCR anew, one entry per CDR3 protein. The table includes approximately 140,000 distinct CDR3 sequences, approximately 24% detected once. The clonotype originates from a human donor with low-grade glioma or glioblastoma, undergoing nonglioma brain surgery, or in good health (not recorded which). The chain links TRBV6-1 to TRBJ2-7; the D gene could be TRBD1 or TRBD2 (5 bases each). The material sequenced was glioma tissue, nonneoplastic brain tissue, or PBMCs (not recorded which). The CDR3: CASSGSGDGTYEQYV. CDR3 in DNA: TGTGCCAGCAGTGGATCCGGGGACGGCACCTACGAGCAGTACGTC.